The entry below describes one TCR beta chain. The antigen remains unidentified. This sample is drawn from a study of cytomegalovirus exposure and HLA in healthy donors. Study-wide findings and caveats: Altogether, 150 to 200 TCR beta chains were recorded as cytomegalovirus-associated.

V was clipped by 2 bases and J by 6 bases; unmatched bases: 10. The germline CDR1 and CDR2 sequences are SGHRS and YFSETQ. This CDR3 region has 15 residues. The primer mix had 60 Vbeta and 13 Jbeta primers. Libraries were prepared by immunoSEQ multiplex PCR; TCRdb keeps only in-frame clonotypes and omits some of them. The sample table includes around 76,000 clones. V is TRBV5-1 and J is TRBJ1-1, with 7 bases lining up with TRBD1. Sequencing used PBMCs. This sequence originates from a woman aged 60-75 years in good health and CMV-seronegative. The CDR3 loop is CASSLNTGTAAEAFF. CDR3 coding DNA: TGCGCCAGCAGCTTAAATACCGGGACAGCTGCTGAAGCTTTCTTT. The complete variable domain, with remaining parts taken from reference TRBV5-1 and TRBJ1-1, reads KAGVTQTPRYLIKTRGQQVTLSCSPISGHRSVSWYQQTPGQGLQFLFEYFSETQRNKGNFPGRFSGRQFSNSRSEMNVSTLELGDSALYLCASSLNTGTAAEAFFGQGTRLTVV.